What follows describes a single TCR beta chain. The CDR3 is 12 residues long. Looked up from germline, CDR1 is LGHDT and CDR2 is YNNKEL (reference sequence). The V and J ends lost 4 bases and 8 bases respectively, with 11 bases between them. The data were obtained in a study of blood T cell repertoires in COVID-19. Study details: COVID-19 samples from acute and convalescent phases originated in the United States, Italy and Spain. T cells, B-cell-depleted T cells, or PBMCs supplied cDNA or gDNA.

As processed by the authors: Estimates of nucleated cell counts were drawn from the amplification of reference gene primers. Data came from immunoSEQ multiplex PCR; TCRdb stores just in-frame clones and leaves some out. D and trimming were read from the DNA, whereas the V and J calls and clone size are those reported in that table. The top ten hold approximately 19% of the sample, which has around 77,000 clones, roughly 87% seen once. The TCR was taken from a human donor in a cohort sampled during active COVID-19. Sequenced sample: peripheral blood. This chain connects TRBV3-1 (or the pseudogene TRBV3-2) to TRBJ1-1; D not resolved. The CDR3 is CASSPRGEEAFF. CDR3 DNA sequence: TGTGCCAGCAGCCCCCGAGGAGAGGAAGCTTTCTTT.